Sequencing of this TCR beta chain was carried out in a study of blood T cell repertoires in COVID-19. In this sample, this clone turned up once. The CDR3 loop spans 15 amino acids. Germline-derived CDR1 and CDR2 are MNHEY and SMNVEV (reference sequence). The V and J ends lost 6 bases and 8 bases, in that order; junction bases with no gene match: 13. Profiled with immunoSEQ multiplex PCR; TCRdb holds only in-frame clones, not every one. Of approximately 240,000 clones in the sample, 87% were seen once. The receptor was derived from a woman aged 25 to 45 with acute COVID-19. The chain is built from TRBV27 and TRBJ2-4; TRBD1 matches at 7 bases. Sequenced: PBMCs or T cells enriched from blood (not recorded which). The CDR3 here is CASSATGELIYIQYF. The CDR3 DNA reads TGTGCCAGCAGCGCCACAGGGGAATTAATTTACATTCAGTACTTC.